Below, one T cell receptor (beta chain) is given with its context. CDR3 size: 17 residues. Germline V gene lookup returns CDR1 SGHTS and CDR2 YDEGEE. Trimming cost V 5 bases and J 4 bases; bases outside gene matches: 11. Sequencing used immunoSEQ multiplex PCR; TCRdb keeps in-frame clones, though not all of them. This table holds a few hundred thousand clones, around 90% found once. This sample stems from a study of blood T cell repertoires in COVID-19. The sequenced sample was peripheral blood. This sequence joins TRBV5-8 and TRBJ2-3; 12 positions match TRBD2. This sequence was found in a man in his fifties or sixties with acute or convalescent COVID-19. The CDR3 DNA is TGTGCCAGCAGGTCGGGCGGACTAGCGGGGAGGCCAGATACGCAGTATTTT. Translated, it gives CASRSGGLAGRPDTQYF.